These 16 T cell receptor beta chains share one sample of origin, sequenced in a study of radiation and T cells in renal cell carcinoma. Described time point: blood 2 weeks post-SBRT. Treatment in this sample: 15 Gy SBRT to primary tumor, nephrectomy 4 weeks later. Assay used: immunoSEQ multiplex PCR; TCRdb lists only in-frame clones, some missing. The data contain some 120,000 clones, 70% to 90% of them seen just once; the ten biggest clones take up 1.9%. This material consisted of blood, taken from a patient whose treatment included radiotherapy and nephrectomy. The receptors originated from a woman aged 55-70 years with renal cell carcinoma.

In this sample, this clone turned up once. This chain joins TRBV15 and TRBJ1-6; D remains unclear. Trimming removed 1 base at V and 8 bases at J, with 6 bases between. The germline gives CDR1 LNHNV, CDR2 YYDKDF (reference sequence). This CDR3 is 13 amino acids long. As DNA, the CDR3 is TGTGCCACCAGCAGAGCGCGGGATTCACCCCTCCACTTT. This encodes CATSRARDSPLHF.

The chain combines TRBV5-5 with TRBJ2-5; maybe TRBD2 (6 bases). In germline, CDR1 is SGHKS, CDR2 YYEKEE (reference sequence). The CDR3 length is 14 residues. Deletions cut 2 bases from V and 5 bases from J, with 13 bases between. The CDR3 loop is CASSLSYGGETQYF. The CDR3 coding sequence is TGTGCCAGCAGCTTATCGTATGGGGGGGAGACCCAGTACTTC.

The sample holds one count of this clone. The rearrangement joins TRBV28 to TRBJ2-5; 8 nucleotides line up with TRBD1. V dropped 5 bases and J dropped 2; count of bases not matched to a gene: 10. The CDR3 has 16 amino acids. From germline, CDR1 is MDHEN and CDR2 SYDVKM. CDR3 in amino acids: CASSGIGTGPQETQYF. The CDR3 bases are TGTGCCAGCAGTGGGATTGGGACAGGACCTCAAGAGACCCAGTACTTC.

The chain employs TRBV9 and TRBJ1-2; 9 positions match TRBD1. The CDR3 spans 15 residues. The V gene end was trimmed by 4 bases and the J gene end by 3 bases; junction bases not matched to a gene: 7. Germline CDR1 reads SGDLS; CDR2 reads YYNGEE. CDR3 region: CASSLLTGGYYGYTF. The CDR3 region has the DNA TGTGCCAGCAGCCTACTAACAGGGGGCTACTATGGCTACACCTTC.

The chain links TRBV19 to TRBJ1-2, with 9 bases lining up with TRBD1. Germline CDR1 reads LNHDA; CDR2 reads SQIVND (reference sequence). The V and J ends lost 6 bases and 6 bases, in that order; junction bases with no gene match: 5. CDR3 size: 13 residues. The CDR3 protein is CASSPGTGNGYTF. The CDR3 nucleotides read TGTGCCAGTAGCCCAGGGACAGGGAATGGCTACACCTTC.

The chain joins TRBV5-1 to TRBJ1-4; perhaps TRBD1 as D (6 bases). V lost 4 bases and J lost 3, with 16 bases in between. The CDR3 has 16 residues. From germline, CDR1 is SGHRS and CDR2 YFSETQ. The CDR3 DNA reads as TGCGCCAGCAGCCGATCGCAGGGGCACTCTAATGAAAAACTGTTTTTT. Translating it yields CASSRSQGHSNEKLFF.

The V gene is TRBV15, the J gene TRBJ2-3, with 7 positions matching TRBD2. The CDR3 extends over 15 amino acids. The J segment lost 6 bases and the V segment lost 3 bases, leaving 9 bases of the junction unmatched. Germline loops: CDR1 LNHNV, CDR2 YYDKDF (reference sequence). This CDR3 reads CATSSLGLERDTQYF. The CDR3 coding sequence is TGTGCCACCAGCAGCCTTGGACTAGAGAGGGATACGCAGTATTTT. The whole variable domain, filled in from reference TRBV15 and TRBJ2-3, reads DAMVIQNPRYQVTQFGKPVTLSCSQTLNHNVMYWYQQKSSQAPKLLFHYYDKDFNNEADTPDNFQSRRPNTSFCFLDIRSPGLGDTAMYLCATSSLGLERDTQYFGPGTRLTVL.

This chain uses TRBV18 with TRBJ2-6; a weak D match, TRBD2 (5 bases). Germline-derived CDR1 and CDR2 are KGHSH and LQKENI. This CDR3 has 16 residues. Trimming removed 4 bases from V and 0 bases from J, with 10 bases in between. CDR3 sequence: CASSRPGSSGANVLTF. DNA of the CDR3: TGTGCCAGCTCACGACCGGGGAGCTCTGGGGCCAACGTCCTGACTTTC.

The rearrangement joins TRBV6-6 to TRBJ2-1; perhaps TRBD2 as D (6 bases). Germline V lookup: CDR1 MNHNY, CDR2 SVGAGI (reference sequence). The CDR3 consists of 15 residues. Between the trimmed V and J ends, which lost 0 bases and 2 bases, there was a span of 8 bases. The CDR3 DNA reads TGTGCCAGCAGTTACTCGGCGGGGCCCTACAATGAGCAGTTCTTC. This codes for CASSYSAGPYNEQFF.

V usage is TRBV5-4 and J usage is TRBJ2-3; D not certain. The CDR3 length is 13 residues. V was trimmed by 0 bases and J by 6 bases, leaving 8 bases between them. Germline values: CDR1 SGHNT, CDR2 YYREEE (reference sequence). The chain's CDR3 is CASSLGVSDTQYF. In nucleotides, the CDR3 is TGTGCCAGCAGCTTGGGGGTAAGCGATACGCAGTATTTT.

This chain links TRBV6-1 with TRBJ1-2, with a weak D call TRBD1 (6 bases). The CDR3 loop spans 15 amino acids. Trimming shortened V by 5 bases and J by 4 bases, and 17 bases separated the two germline ends. Germline V gene lookup returns CDR1 MNHNS and CDR2 SASEGT. The chain's CDR3 is CASSTLDSKRYGYTF. CDR3 sequence (DNA): TGTGCCAGCAGTACCCTGGACAGTAAACGCTATGGCTACACCTTC.

The chain combines TRBV2 with TRBJ1-5; 9 nucleotides agree with TRBD1. The CDR3 spans 15 residues. Germline V gene sequence: CDR1 SNHLY, CDR2 FYNNEI. With 6 bases clipped from V and 3 bases from J, the junction kept 6 bases outside the gene matches. Here the CDR3 reads CASRSGQGDNQPQHF. The CDR3 DNA sequence: TGTGCCAGCAGATCGGGACAGGGTGACAATCAGCCCCAGCATTTT.

The chain couples TRBV7-9 to TRBJ1-6; 7 bases are shared with TRBD1. The V segment lost 3 bases and the J segment 17 bases; nucleotides outside the gene matches: 4. Germline V CDR1 and CDR2: SEHNR, FQNEAQ (reference sequence). The length of the CDR3 is 11 residues. CDR3 sequence (DNA): TGTGCCAGCAGCTTGACAGGGAGTATCCACTTT. Translation gives CASSLTGSIHF. Combining the CDR3 with reference TRBV7-9 and TRBJ1-6 gives the whole variable domain DTGVSQNPRHKITKRGQNVTFRCDPISEHNRLYWYRQTLGQGPEFLTYFQNEAQLEKSRLLSDRFSAERPKGSFSTLEIQRTEQGDSAMYLCASSLTGSIHFGNGTRLTVT.

The chain employs TRBV7-2 and TRBJ1-5; a possible D gene is TRBD1 (6 bases). CDR1 and CDR2 (germline): SGHTA, FQGNSA. This CDR3 has 13 residues. V was shortened by 4 bases and J by 6 bases, with 10 bases between the two germline ends. This CDR3 reads CASSSEQGQPQHF. In nucleotides, the CDR3 is TGTGCCAGCAGCTCGGAACAGGGTCAGCCCCAGCATTTT.

The chain is built from TRBV29-1 and TRBJ2-5, with no clear D. With 6 bases removed from V and 5 bases from J, the gap between germline ends came to 28 bases. This CDR3 is 17 amino acids long. Germline CDR1 reads SQVTM; CDR2 reads ANQGSEA. The CDR3 DNA is TGCAGCGTAGGTGATTTGGCTCGGGCCCGACCGCGGGAGACCCAGTACTTC. Translated: CSVGDLARARPRETQYF.

This clone came up once. The rearrangement uses TRBV7-2 and TRBJ2-3; D ambiguous. Germline CDR1 SGHTA, CDR2 FQGNSA. Trimming cost V 7 bases and J 0 bases, with 11 bases left between them. The CDR3 sequence is 14 residues long. CDR3 DNA sequence: TGTGCCAGCATCCACAGACCTAGCACAGATACGCAGTATTTT. Translated, it gives CASIHRPSTDTQYF.